This T cell receptor (beta chain) originates from a study of blood T cell repertoires in COVID-19 (TCRdb year 2020). Concerning the study at large: Samples from collaborators originated in the United States, Italy and Spain and spanned both the acute and convalescent phases of COVID-19. Subjects who had been exposed to COVID-19, were actively infected with it, or had recovered from it provided the deeply sampled blood TCRbeta repertoires that made up the dataset. The samples were drawn from two sources: the first 160 participants of the ongoing ImmuneRACE study, and 950 to 1,500 subjects contributed by 6 global collaborators. HLA class I and class II types, where available, came from metadata supplied by the sample provider rather than from assay-based typing. Nearly every sample came with metadata listing a de-identified subject ID, COVID-19 status, age in years and sex. The repertoires were made available in a free public database intended to serve as a resource for research on the immune response to SARS-CoV-2. The material from the prospective study consisted of cDNA or gDNA derived from T cells, B-cell-depleted T cells, or PBMCs.

The immunoSEQ Assay, a bias-controlled multiplex PCR, was used to amplify TCRbeta CDR3 regions from genomic DNA. The study's own analysis went as follows. Within the assay, amplification of reference gene primers was used to estimate how many nucleated cells each sample contained. To quantify the absolute abundance of each unique TCRbeta CDR3 rearrangement, sequence reads were collapsed and filtered. For each sample, productive Simpson clonality was calculated as the square root of Simpson's diversity index across productive rearrangements. In TCRdb, the immuneACCESS table is reduced to in-frame sequences with V and J assigned. These tables do not hold every clone; where another copy was compared, an unresolved V gene accounts for under half, and the others remain unexplained. For V, J and clone size, that table is used; D and trimming come from the DNA. For this sample the table gives over 250,000 clones, of which 80% to 90% were detected only once. The biggest ten clones account for roughly 6.3% of the sample.

For this clone: Its antigen is still unknown. No much larger clone is present one base from it, and per-base qualities are unavailable.

One collaborating source in Seattle enrolled patients while the patients were actively infected and followed the patients over time throughout the course of disease. The collaborating institutions used their own protocols to collect whole blood in K2EDTA tubes. For TCRbeta analysis, collaborators shipped samples as frozen whole blood, isolated PBMCs, or DNA extracted from either of those sample types. On the study overall, not on this receptor specifically: The quantity of clinical and demographic metadata differed by source and by participant and was supplied without curation.

V is cut by 2 bases and J by 9 bases, and the space between the germline ends is 25 bases. In the germline V gene, CDR1 corresponds to KGHDR and CDR2 to SFDVKD. The CDR3 sequence holds 18 residues, the cysteine and phenylalanine included. Only the CDR3 part of the read is kept: 54 bases, read in frame from the first base. The V and J genes are TRBV24-1 and TRBJ2-1, with TRBD2 tentatively as D gene (5 bases match). The source material was peripheral blood. This clonotype was obtained from a woman between 45 and 65 years old with COVID-19, enrolled during active disease. The CDR3 region: CATSDSYRSGNRIGEQFF. The DNA reads as follows: TGTGCCACCAGTGATTCTTACCGATCCGGGAATCGGATAGGTGAGCAGTTCTTC.